This passage covers 14 T cell receptor beta chains from one sample sequenced in a study of preoperative IRX-2 immunotherapy in early breast cancer. Described treatment: preoperative locoregional IRX-2 cytokine immunotherapy. Repertoires were generated with immunoSEQ multiplex PCR, while TCRdb's copy carries only in-frame clones and drops some. The top ten clones hold about 1.5% of a sample with 35,000 to 40,000 clones, 82% of them seen once. This specimen consisted of lymph node tissue, obtained after IRX-2 immunotherapy. The receptors shown here come from a human donor with breast cancer.

The chain employs TRBV19 and TRBJ1-1, with unresolved D. The germline V gene encodes CDR1 LNHDA and CDR2 SQIVND (reference sequence). The CDR3 has 13 residues. The V end lost 5 bases, the J end lost 1 base, and 8 bases lay between the germline ends. The DNA of the CDR3 is TGTGCCAGTAGTTCGACGGGGAACACTGAAGCTTTCTTT. Protein product: CASSSTGNTEAFF.

The chain carries TRBV30 and TRBJ2-7, with D uncertain. CDR1 and CDR2 from the germline V gene are GTSNPN and SVGIG (reference sequence). V was cut by 2 bases and J by 6 bases, with 14 bases left in between. The CDR3 consists of 13 residues. This CDR3 reads CAWSTAVTFEQYF. The CDR3 nucleotides are TGTGCCTGGAGTACCGCAGTCACATTCGAGCAGTACTTC.

In its sample, this clone was seen a few times. The CDR3 DNA is TGTGCCAGCAGCGGACAGGGGGGAAATTCACCCCTCCACTTT. Translated, it gives CASSGQGGNSPLHF. The V call is TRBV6-8, the J call TRBJ1-6, with TRBD1 matching over 10 bases. The CDR3 covers 14 residues. V lost 6 bases, J lost 7 bases, and 3 bases stayed unmatched. CDR1 MNHGY and CDR2 SAAAGT come from the germline V gene.

The chain combines TRBV30 with TRBJ1-4; D uncertain. Germline V gene data show CDR1 as GTSNPN and CDR2 as SVGIG (reference sequence). The CDR3 has 11 amino acids. The V end lost 1 base, the J end lost 8 bases, and 5 bases lay between the germline ends. The CDR3 bases are TGTGCCTGGAGTGCGGGAGAAAAACTGTTTTTT. Protein: CAWSAGEKLFF.

The V gene is TRBV22-1, the J gene TRBJ1-2. TRBV22-1 corresponds to a pseudogene. This CDR3 comprises 14 residues. The CDR3 coding sequence is TGTGCCAGCAGTGACCGCACCCAGCCCTATGGCTACACCTTC. This translates into CASSDRTQPYGYTF.

The chain employs TRBV10-2 and TRBJ2-7; D call uncertain. This CDR3 has 13 residues. Trimming removed 3 bases at V and 5 bases at J, with 11 bases between. Germline CDR1 and CDR2: WSHSY and SAAADI. The CDR3 nucleotides are TGCGCCAGCAGTGACGACCGGGTGGACGAGCAGTACTTC. Its protein product is CASSDDRVDEQYF.

The CDR3 spells CASSYSQSWGKAQYF. CDR3 nucleotides: TGTGCCAGCAGTTACTCCCAATCATGGGGGAAGGCCCAGTACTTC. The chain links TRBV6-8 to TRBJ2-5, with D perhaps assigned TRBD1 or TRBD2 (5 bases each). CDR1 is MNHGY, CDR2 SAAAGT, per germline. This CDR3 has 15 residues. V gave up 0 bases and J gave up 9 bases, with 17 bases separating them.

The sample holds one count of this clone. This chain links TRBV6-8 with TRBJ1-5; 9 positions match TRBD1. Germline V gives CDR1 MNHGY, CDR2 SAAAGT. J gave up 9 bases and V 5 bases, and 5 bases lay outside the gene matches. This CDR3 is built from 13 residues. The CDR3 nucleotides are TGTGCCAGCAGTGTCGGGACAGGGATGCCCCAGCATTTT. The encoded protein is CASSVGTGMPQHF.

The J gene is TRBJ2-3, the V gene TRBV6-8; D might be TRBD2 (6 bases). The CDR3 runs to 14 residues. Germline-derived CDR1 and CDR2 are MNHGY and SAAAGT. Between the trimmed V and J ends, which lost 5 bases and 2 bases, there was a span of 11 bases. Written as DNA, the CDR3 is TGTGCCAGCAGTAGGGCGGGGATCACAGATACGCAGTATTTT. Translating gives CASSRAGITDTQYF.

The rearrangement uses TRBV29-1 and TRBJ2-2; no clear D. Germline CDR1 is SQVTM and CDR2 is ANQGSEA. The CDR3 is 14 amino acids. Trimming left V 1 base short and J 0 bases short, with 6 bases between. CDR3 DNA sequence: TGCAGCGTTGAAGCCAGGACGAACACCGGGGAGCTGTTTTTT. It specifies CSVEARTNTGELFF.

The J gene is TRBJ2-4, the V gene TRBV22-1; the table's D call, TRBD1, was not checked against the DNA. TRBV22-1 is tagged as a pseudogene. CDR3 length: 13 residues. The CDR3: CASSKTDRVIQYF. Written as DNA, the CDR3 is TGTGCCAGCAGTAAAACGGACAGGGTTATTCAGTACTTC.

The chain couples TRBV6-8 to TRBJ2-1; TRBD1 is a possible D gene (5 bases). Per the germline V gene, CDR1 is MNHGY and CDR2 is SAAAGT. This CDR3 spans 14 amino acids. V gave up 6 bases and J gave up 2 bases, with 11 bases separating them. The CDR3 DNA follows: TGTGCCAGCAGGACGTTGACAGCCTACAATGAGCAGTTCTTC. Residues: CASRTLTAYNEQFF.

This clone is a singleton in its sample. The chain carries TRBV7-6 and TRBJ2-1; 8 nucleotides align to TRBD2. The length of the CDR3 is 14 residues. The J segment lost 2 bases and the V segment lost 6 bases, leaving 3 bases of the junction unmatched. Germline loops: CDR1 SGHVS, CDR2 FNYEAQ. The CDR3 DNA reads TGTGCCAGCAGACGGGGGGGCCCCTACAATGAGCAGTTCTTC. It encodes CASRRGGPYNEQFF.

The CDR3 loop is CAWRRGTAGGYTF. For the CDR3, the DNA is TGTGCCTGGAGGAGGGGGACAGCGGGCGGCTACACCTTC. J is TRBJ1-2 and V is TRBV30; 7 bases match TRBD1. The CDR3 sequence is 13 residues long. V shed 3 bases, J shed 8 bases, and the junction held 9 bases outside the gene matches. In germline, CDR1 is GTSNPN, CDR2 SVGIG (reference sequence).